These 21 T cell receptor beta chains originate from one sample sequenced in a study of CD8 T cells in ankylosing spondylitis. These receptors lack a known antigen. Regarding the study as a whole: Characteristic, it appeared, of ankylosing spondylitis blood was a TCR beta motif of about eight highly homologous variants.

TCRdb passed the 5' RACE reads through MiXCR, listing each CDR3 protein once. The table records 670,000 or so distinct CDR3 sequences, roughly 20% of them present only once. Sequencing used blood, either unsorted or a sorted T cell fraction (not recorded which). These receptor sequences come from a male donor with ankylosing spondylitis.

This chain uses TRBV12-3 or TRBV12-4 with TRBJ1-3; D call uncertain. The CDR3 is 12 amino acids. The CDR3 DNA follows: TGTGCACTAGGCCCTGCGTCGAACACCATATATTTT. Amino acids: CALGPASNTIYF.

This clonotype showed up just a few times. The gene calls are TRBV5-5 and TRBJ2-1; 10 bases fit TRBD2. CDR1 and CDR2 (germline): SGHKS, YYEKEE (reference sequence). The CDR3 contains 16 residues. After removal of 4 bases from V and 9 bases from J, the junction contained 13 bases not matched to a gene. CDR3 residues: CASSVTGTSVSGEQFF. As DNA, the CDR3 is TGTGCCAGCAGCGTCACCGGGACTAGCGTGTCGGGTGAGCAGTTCTTC.

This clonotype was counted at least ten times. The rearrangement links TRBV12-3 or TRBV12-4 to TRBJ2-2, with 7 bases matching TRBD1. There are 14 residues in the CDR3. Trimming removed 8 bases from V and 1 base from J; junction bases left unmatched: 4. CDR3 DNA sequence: TGTGCCAGCCCGACAGGGTGGAACACCGGGGAGCTGTTTTTT. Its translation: CASPTGWNTGELFF.

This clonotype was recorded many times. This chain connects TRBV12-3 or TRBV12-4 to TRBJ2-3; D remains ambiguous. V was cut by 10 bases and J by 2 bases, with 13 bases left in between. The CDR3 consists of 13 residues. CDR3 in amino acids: CATTGRVTDTQYF. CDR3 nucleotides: TGTGCCACCACCGGTAGGGTCACAGATACGCAGTATTTT.

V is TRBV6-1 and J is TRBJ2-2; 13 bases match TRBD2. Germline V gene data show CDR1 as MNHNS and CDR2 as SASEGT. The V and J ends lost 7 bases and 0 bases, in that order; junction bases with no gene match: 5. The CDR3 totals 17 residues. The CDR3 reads CASKTSGGGANTGELFF. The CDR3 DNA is TGTGCCAGCAAAACTAGCGGGGGGGGTGCGAACACCGGGGAGCTGTTTTTT.

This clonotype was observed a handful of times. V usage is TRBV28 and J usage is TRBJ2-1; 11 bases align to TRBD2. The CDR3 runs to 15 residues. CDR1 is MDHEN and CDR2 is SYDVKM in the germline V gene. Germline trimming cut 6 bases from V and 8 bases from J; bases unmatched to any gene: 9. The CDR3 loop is CASSELAGVFDEQFF. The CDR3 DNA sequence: TGTGCCAGCAGCGAACTAGCGGGAGTCTTTGATGAGCAGTTCTTC.

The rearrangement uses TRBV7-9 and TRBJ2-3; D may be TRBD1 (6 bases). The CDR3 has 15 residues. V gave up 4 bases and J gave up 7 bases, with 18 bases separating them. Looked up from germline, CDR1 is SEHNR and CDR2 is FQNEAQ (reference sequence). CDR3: CASSSDSTQGNTQYF. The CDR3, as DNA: TGTGCCAGCAGCTCGGACAGTACCCAAGGGAATACGCAGTATTTT. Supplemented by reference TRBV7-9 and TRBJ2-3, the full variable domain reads DTGVSQNPRHKITKRGQNVTFRCDPISEHNRLYWYRQTLGQGPEFLTYFQNEAQLEKSRLLSDRFSAERPKGSFSTLEIQRTEQGDSAMYLCASSSDSTQGNTQYFGPGTRLTVL.

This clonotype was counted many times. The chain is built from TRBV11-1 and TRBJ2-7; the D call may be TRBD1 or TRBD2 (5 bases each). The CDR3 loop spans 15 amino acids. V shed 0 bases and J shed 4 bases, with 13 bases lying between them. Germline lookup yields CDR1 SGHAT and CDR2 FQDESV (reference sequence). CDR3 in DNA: TGTGCCAGCAGCTTAGCGTCCACGGGGCCGTACGAGCAGTACTTC. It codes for CASSLASTGPYEQYF. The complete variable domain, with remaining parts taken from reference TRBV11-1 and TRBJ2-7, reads EAEVAQSPRYKITEKSQAVAFWCDPISGHATLYWYRQILGQGPELLVQFQDESVVDDSQLPKDRFSAERLKGVDSTLKIQPAELGDSAMYLCASSLASTGPYEQYFGPGTRLTVT.

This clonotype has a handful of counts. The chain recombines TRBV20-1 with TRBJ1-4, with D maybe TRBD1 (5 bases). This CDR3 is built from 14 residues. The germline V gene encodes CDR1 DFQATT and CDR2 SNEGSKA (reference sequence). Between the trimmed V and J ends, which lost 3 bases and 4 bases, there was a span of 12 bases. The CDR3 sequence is CSASGGRINEKLFF. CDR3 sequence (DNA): TGCAGTGCTAGTGGGGGACGGATTAATGAAAAACTGTTTTTT.

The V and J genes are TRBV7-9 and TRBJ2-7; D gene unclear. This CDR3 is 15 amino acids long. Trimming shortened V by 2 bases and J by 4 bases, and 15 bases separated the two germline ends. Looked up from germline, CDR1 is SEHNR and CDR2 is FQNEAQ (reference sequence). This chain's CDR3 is CASSLTSSLLYEQYF. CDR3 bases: TGTGCCAGCAGCTTAACGTCCTCGTTACTTTACGAGCAGTACTTC.

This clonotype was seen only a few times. The CDR3 bases are TGTGCCAGCAGTTCACCACACAGGGAGGGGAACACTGAAGCTTTCTTT. Translating gives CASSSPHREGNTEAFF. V is TRBV12-3 or TRBV12-4 and J is TRBJ1-1; D might be TRBD1 (6 bases). Trimming cost V 4 bases and J 1 base, with 16 bases left between them. This CDR3 has 16 amino acids.

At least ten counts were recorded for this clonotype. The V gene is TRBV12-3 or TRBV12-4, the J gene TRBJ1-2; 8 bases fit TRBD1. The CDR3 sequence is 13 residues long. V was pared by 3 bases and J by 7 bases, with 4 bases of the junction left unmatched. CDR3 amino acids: CASSFGQGLGYTF. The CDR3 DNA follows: TGTGCCAGCAGTTTCGGACAGGGTCTTGGCTACACCTTC.

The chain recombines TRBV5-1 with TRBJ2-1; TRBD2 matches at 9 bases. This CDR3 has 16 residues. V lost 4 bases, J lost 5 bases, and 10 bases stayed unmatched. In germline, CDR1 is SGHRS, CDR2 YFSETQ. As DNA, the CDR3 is TGCGCCAGCAGCGCTGGCGGCGGGGGGGCCAACAATGAGCAGTTCTTC. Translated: CASSAGGGGANNEQFF. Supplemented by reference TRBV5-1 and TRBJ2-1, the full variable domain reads KAGVTQTPRYLIKTRGQQVTLSCSPISGHRSVSWYQQTPGQGLQFLFEYFSETQRNKGNFPGRFSGRQFSNSRSEMNVSTLELGDSALYLCASSAGGGGANNEQFFGPGTRLTVL.

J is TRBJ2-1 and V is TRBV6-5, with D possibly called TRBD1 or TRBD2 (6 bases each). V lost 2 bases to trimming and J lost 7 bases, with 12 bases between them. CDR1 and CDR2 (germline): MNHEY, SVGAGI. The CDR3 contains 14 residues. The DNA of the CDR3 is TGTGCCAGCAGTTACGAGACAGGAGGGAATGAGCAGTTCTTC. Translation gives CASSYETGGNEQFF.

Here the CDR3 DNA reads TGTGCCAGCAGTCGGGGGGGCCAGGATACGCAGTATTTT. This codes for CASSRGGQDTQYF. This rearrangement joins TRBV3-1 to TRBJ2-3; 8 positions agree with TRBD2. Trimming took 6 bases from V and 6 from J; bases not matched to a gene: 5. From germline, CDR1 is LGHDT and CDR2 YNNKEL (reference sequence). This CDR3 is built from 13 residues.

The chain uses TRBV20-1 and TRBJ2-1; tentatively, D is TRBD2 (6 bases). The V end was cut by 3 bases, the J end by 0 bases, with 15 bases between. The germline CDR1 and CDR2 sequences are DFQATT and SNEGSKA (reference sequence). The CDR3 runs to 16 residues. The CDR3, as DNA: TGCAGTGCTAGGGCTAGCGACGGGAGCTCCTACAATGAGCAGTTCTTC. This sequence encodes CSARASDGSSYNEQFF.

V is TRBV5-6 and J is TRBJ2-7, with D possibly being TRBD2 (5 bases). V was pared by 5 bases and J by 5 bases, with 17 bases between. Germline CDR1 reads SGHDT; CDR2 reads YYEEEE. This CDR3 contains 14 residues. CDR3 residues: CASRPTGRFDEQYF. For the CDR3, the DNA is TGTGCCAGCAGACCGACGGGGAGATTCGACGAGCAGTACTTC.

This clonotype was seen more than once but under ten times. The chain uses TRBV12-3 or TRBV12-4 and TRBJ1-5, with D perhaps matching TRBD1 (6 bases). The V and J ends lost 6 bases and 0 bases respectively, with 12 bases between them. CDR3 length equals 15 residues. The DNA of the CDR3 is TGTGCCAGCAGACCGGACAGTTATAGCAATCAGCCCCAGCATTTT. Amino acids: CASRPDSYSNQPQHF.

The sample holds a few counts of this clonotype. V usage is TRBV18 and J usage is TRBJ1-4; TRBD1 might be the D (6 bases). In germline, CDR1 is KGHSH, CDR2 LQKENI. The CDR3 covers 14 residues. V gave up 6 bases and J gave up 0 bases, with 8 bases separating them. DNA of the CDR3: TGTGCCAGCTCCAACAGGGCAACTAATGAAAAACTGTTTTTT. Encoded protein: CASSNRATNEKLFF. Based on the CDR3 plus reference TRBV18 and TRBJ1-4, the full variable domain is NAGVMQNPRHLVRRRGQEARLRCSPMKGHSHVYWYRQLPEEGLKFMVYLQKENIIDESGMPKERFSAEFPKEGPSILRIQQVVRGDSAAYFCASSNRATNEKLFFGSGTQLSVL.

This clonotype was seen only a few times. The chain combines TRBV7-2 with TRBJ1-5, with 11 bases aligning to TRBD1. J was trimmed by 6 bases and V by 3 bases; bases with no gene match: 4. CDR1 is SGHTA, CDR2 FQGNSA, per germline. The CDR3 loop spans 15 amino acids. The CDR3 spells CASSFGTGGSQPQHF. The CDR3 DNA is TGTGCCAGCAGCTTCGGGACAGGGGGTTCTCAGCCCCAGCATTTT.

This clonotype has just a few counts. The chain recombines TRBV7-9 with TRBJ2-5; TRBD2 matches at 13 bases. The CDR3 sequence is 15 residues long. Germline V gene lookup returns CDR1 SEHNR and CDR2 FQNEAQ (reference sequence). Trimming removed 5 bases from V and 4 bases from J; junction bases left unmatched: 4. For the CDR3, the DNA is TGTGCCAGCAGCCGACTAGCGGGAGGAGGAGAGACCCAGTACTTC. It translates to CASSRLAGGGETQYF.